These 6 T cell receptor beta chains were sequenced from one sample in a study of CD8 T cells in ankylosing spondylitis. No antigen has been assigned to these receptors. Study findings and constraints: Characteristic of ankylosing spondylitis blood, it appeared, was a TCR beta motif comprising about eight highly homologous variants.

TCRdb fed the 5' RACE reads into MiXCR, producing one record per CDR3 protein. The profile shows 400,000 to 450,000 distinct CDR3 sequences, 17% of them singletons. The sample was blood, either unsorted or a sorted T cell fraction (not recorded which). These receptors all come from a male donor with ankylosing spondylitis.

CDR3 bases: TGCGCCAGCAGCGCCGGCTCCGGGACCATGTCTGGAAACACCATATATTTT. It is translated as CASSAGSGTMSGNTIYF. The chain is built from TRBV5-1 and TRBJ1-3, with a possible D match to TRBD1 (5 bases). Germline values: CDR1 SGHRS, CDR2 YFSETQ. V dropped 4 bases and J dropped 1 base, with 18 bases sitting between them. The CDR3 totals 17 residues.

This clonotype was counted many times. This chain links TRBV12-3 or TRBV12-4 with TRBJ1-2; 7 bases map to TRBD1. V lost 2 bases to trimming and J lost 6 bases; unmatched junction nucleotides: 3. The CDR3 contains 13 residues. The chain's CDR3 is CASSLTGDNGYTF. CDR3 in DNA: TGTGCCAGCAGTTTAACAGGGGACAATGGCTACACCTTC.

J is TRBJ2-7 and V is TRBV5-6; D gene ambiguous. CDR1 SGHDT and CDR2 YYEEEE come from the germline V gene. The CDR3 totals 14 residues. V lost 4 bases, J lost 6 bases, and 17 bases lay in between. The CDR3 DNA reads TGTGCCAGCAGCGGCGTTGGGTGGGGAACCGAGCAGTACTTC. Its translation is CASSGVGWGTEQYF.

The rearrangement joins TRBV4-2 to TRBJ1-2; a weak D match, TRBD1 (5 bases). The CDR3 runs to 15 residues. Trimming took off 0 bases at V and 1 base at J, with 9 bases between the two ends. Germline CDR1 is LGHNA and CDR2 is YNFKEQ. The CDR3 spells CASSQEGDLNYGYTF. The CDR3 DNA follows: TGTGCCAGCAGCCAAGAGGGGGACCTTAACTATGGCTACACCTTC.

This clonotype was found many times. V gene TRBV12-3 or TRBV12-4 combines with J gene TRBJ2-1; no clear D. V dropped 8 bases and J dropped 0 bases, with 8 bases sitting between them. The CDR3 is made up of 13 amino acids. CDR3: CASGRSSYNEQFF. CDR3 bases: TGTGCCAGCGGCCGGAGCTCCTACAATGAGCAGTTCTTC.

The CDR3 DNA reads TGTGCCACCAGTCTACAGGGTTCCCAAGAGACCCAGTACTTC. Translating it yields CATSLQGSQETQYF. The chain recombines TRBV15 with TRBJ2-5; possible D gene TRBD1, 6 bases. The V gene's germline CDR1 is LNHNV and CDR2 YYDKDF (reference sequence). The CDR3 spans 14 residues. V lost 6 bases and J lost 1, with 12 bases in between. Supplemented by reference TRBV15 and TRBJ2-5, the full variable domain reads DAMVIQNPRYQVTQFGKPVTLSCSQTLNHNVMYWYQQKSSQAPKLLFHYYDKDFNNEADTPDNFQSRRPNTSFCFLDIRSPGLGDTAMYLCATSLQGSQETQYFGPGTRLLVL.